The 22 T cell receptor beta chains below were found in one sample sequenced in a study of blood T cell repertoires in COVID-19. The assay was immunoSEQ multiplex PCR, and TCRdb's table has in-frame clones only and misses some. In the table there are about 670,000 clones, around 89% of which are singletons. The specimen was peripheral blood. Every receptor here comes from a woman between 18 and 30 years old with acute or convalescent COVID-19.

The rearrangement joins TRBV28 to TRBJ2-3; D is perhaps TRBD1 (5 bases). Germline lookup yields CDR1 MDHEN and CDR2 SYDVKM. This CDR3 comprises 13 residues. Trimming pared 10 bases from V and 4 bases from J, leaving 15 bases between. The CDR3 DNA follows: TGTGCCATACAGGCCGTTGTTGCAGATACGCAGTATTTT. This gives the protein CAIQAVVADTQYF.

The chain carries TRBV7-9 and TRBJ2-3, with D possibly matching TRBD2 (6 bases). The CDR3 has 17 amino acids. V lost 1 base and J 0 bases, leaving 14 bases between the germline ends. Germline V lookup: CDR1 SEHNR, CDR2 FQNEAQ (reference sequence). The CDR3 coding sequence is TGTGCCAGCAGCTTAGGGTCCGGGACTCCGAGCACAGATACGCAGTATTTT. This sequence encodes CASSLGSGTPSTDTQYF.

The chain uses TRBV18 and TRBJ1-2, with 7 nucleotides matching TRBD1. With V trimmed by 5 bases and J by 4 bases, 7 bases remained unmatched. The CDR3 consists of 14 residues. Germline CDR1 reads KGHSH; CDR2 reads LQKENI. The CDR3 sequence: CASSSETGSYGYTF. The DNA for the CDR3 is TGTGCCAGCTCATCAGAGACAGGGTCCTATGGCTACACCTTC.

To note about this clone: At one of its ends the junction is not consistent with the germline gene, which may arise from a read error. V usage is TRBV27 and J usage is TRBJ2-7; 7 nucleotides agree with TRBD1. The CDR3 extends over 20 amino acids. Looked up from germline, CDR1 is MNHEY and CDR2 is SMNVEV (reference sequence). CDR3 loop: CASSLSTVKVGPPSRQGQNF. The CDR3 DNA reads TGTGCCAGCAGTTTATCCACAGTGAAAGTCGGCCCCCCCTCCCGACAGGGCCAGAACTTC.

The chain recombines TRBV7-9 with TRBJ2-6; the D gene is possibly TRBD2 (5 bases). The V gene's germline CDR1 is SEHNR and CDR2 FQNEAQ (reference sequence). The CDR3 has 16 residues. Trimming removed 11 bases at V and 0 bases at J, with 17 bases between. As DNA, the CDR3 is TGTGCCGCGACTACCGGGGTTCGCTCTGGGGCCAACGTCCTGACTTTC. It translates to CAATTGVRSGANVLTF.

V gene TRBV24-1 combines with J gene TRBJ2-5; tentative D call: TRBD2 (5 bases). The ends were cut back, 11 bases at V and 2 bases at J, with 14 bases in the middle. The CDR3 totals 13 residues. Germline V gene data show CDR1 as KGHDR and CDR2 as SFDVKD. DNA for the CDR3: TGTGCCATCGCCAGGACGGGGCAAGAGACCCAGTACTTC. It codes for CAIARTGQETQYF.

This clone was seen once. The chain employs TRBV25-1 and TRBJ1-2; perhaps TRBD1 as D (5 bases). With 2 bases removed from V and 4 bases from J, the gap between germline ends came to 11 bases. Germline V gene sequence: CDR1 MGHDK, CDR2 SYGVNS. The CDR3 is 14 residues long. The DNA of the CDR3 is TGTGCCAGCAGTGAAGAAGGGGTTCTCTATGGCTACACCTTC. Translating gives CASSEEGVLYGYTF.

The chain is built from TRBV27 and TRBJ1-2; tentatively, D is TRBD1 (6 bases). V shed 5 bases and J shed 3 bases, with 16 bases lying between them. Germline V gene data show CDR1 as MNHEY and CDR2 as SMNVEV (reference sequence). CDR3 length: 15 residues. The DNA for the CDR3 is TGTGCCAGCAGTCCCTACTCGACAGGACACTATGGCTACACCTTC. The encoded protein is CASSPYSTGHYGYTF.

This clone was counted a single time. V gene TRBV7-2 combines with J gene TRBJ2-7, with D possibly matching TRBD2 (5 bases). Trimming cost V 0 bases and J 3 bases, with 21 bases left between them. Germline values: CDR1 SGHTA, CDR2 FQGNSA. The length of the CDR3 is 18 residues. CDR3 DNA: TGTGCCAGCAGCTTAGCAGGGAGTGGAGAACAGTTCAGCTACGAGCAGTACTTC. It is translated as CASSLAGSGEQFSYEQYF.

The table lists this clone with a count of one. V gene TRBV24-1 combines with J gene TRBJ2-5; 9 nucleotides line up with TRBD2. V was clipped by 9 bases and J by 4 bases; unmatched bases: 8. Germline V gene sequence: CDR1 KGHDR, CDR2 SFDVKD. The CDR3 sequence is 14 residues long. In nucleotides, the CDR3 is TGTGCCACCGGGGGTAGCGGGGGTGGAGAGACCCAGTACTTC. As protein: CATGGSGGGETQYF.

The sample holds one count of this clone. The V call is TRBV9, the J call TRBJ1-2; possible D gene TRBD1, 5 bases. Germline V gives CDR1 SGDLS, CDR2 YYNGEE. The V end lost 0 bases, the J end lost 8 bases, and 14 bases lay between the germline ends. There are 14 residues in the CDR3. CDR3: CASSVAAGPEGYTF. The CDR3, as DNA: TGTGCCAGCAGCGTAGCCGCGGGACCTGAAGGCTACACCTTC.

This chain uses TRBV5-4 with TRBJ1-2; D may be TRBD1 (6 bases). Germline CDR1 reads SGHNT; CDR2 reads YYREEE (reference sequence). CDR3 length: 15 amino acids. The V and J ends lost 4 bases and 1 base respectively, with 14 bases between them. CDR3 nucleotides: TGTGCCAGCAGCGCCCGGGGACATTTTAACTATGGCTACACCTTC. Its protein product is CASSARGHFNYGYTF.

The chain uses TRBV2 and TRBJ2-1; D remains ambiguous. The length of the CDR3 is 13 residues. Trimming pared 8 bases from V and 4 bases from J, leaving 12 bases between. CDR1 is SNHLY, CDR2 FYNNEI, per germline. CDR3 DNA sequence: TGTGCCAGCCGGTCCTTTCTTTACAATGAGCAGTTCTTC. It translates to CASRSFLYNEQFF.

The chain couples TRBV5-6 to TRBJ1-2; TRBD1 might be the D (6 bases). The CDR3 is 14 residues long. V gave up 1 base and J gave up 2 bases, with 9 bases separating them. Germline loops: CDR1 SGHDT, CDR2 YYEEEE. The CDR3 sequence: CASSLQGLNYGYTF. CDR3 DNA: TGTGCCAGCAGCTTGCAGGGGCTAAACTATGGCTACACCTTC.

The genes are TRBV29-1 and TRBJ1-2, with D unresolved. Trimming took off 0 bases at V and 9 bases at J, with 2 bases between the two ends. The germline V gene encodes CDR1 SQVTM and CDR2 ANQGSEA. CDR3 length equals 9 residues. The CDR3 region is CSVEDSYTF. In DNA form, the CDR3 reads TGCAGCGTTGAAGATAGCTACACCTTC.

This rearrangement joins TRBV28 to TRBJ2-2; 9 positions agree with TRBD2. This CDR3 has 18 amino acids. Trimming cost V 3 bases and J 4 bases; bases outside gene matches: 12. The V gene's germline CDR1 is MDHEN and CDR2 SYDVKM. The CDR3 coding sequence is TGTGCCAGCAGTTTCAGTTCGTCTAGCGGGGAGGGCACCGGGGAGCTGTTTTTT. Protein sequence: CASSFSSSSGEGTGELFF.

The V call is TRBV12-3 or TRBV12-4, the J call TRBJ2-5; no clear D. CDR3 length equals 12 residues. V was clipped by 3 bases and J by 5 bases, with 7 bases between them. The CDR3 nucleotides are TGTGCCAGCAGTTTTTATCGGGAGACCCAGTACTTC. Translating it yields CASSFYRETQYF.

The genes are TRBV19 and TRBJ1-1; TRBD1 is a possible D gene (6 bases). V was shortened by 7 bases and J by 4 bases, with 13 bases between the two germline ends. Germline V CDR1 and CDR2: LNHDA, SQIVND (reference sequence). The CDR3 runs to 13 residues. In nucleotides, the CDR3 is TGTGCCAGTAATTTGGACAGTCCCACTGAAGCTTTCTTT. Its translation is CASNLDSPTEAFF.

The chain is built from TRBV18 and TRBJ1-2; 8 positions agree with TRBD1. The germline V gene has CDR1 KGHSH and CDR2 LQKENI. The CDR3 totals 15 residues. Trimming cost V 2 bases and J 6 bases; bases outside gene matches: 8. DNA for the CDR3: TGTGCCAGCTCACCAGGGCAGGGGGCGATGCATGGCTACACCTTC. Protein: CASSPGQGAMHGYTF.

The chain has TRBV19 and TRBJ1-5, with unresolved D. V lost 8 bases and J lost 5, with 4 bases in between. The CDR3 has 10 residues. The germline CDR1 and CDR2 sequences are LNHDA and SQIVND (reference sequence). CDR3 protein: CASGDQPQHF. The CDR3 region has the DNA TGTGCCAGTGGAGATCAGCCCCAGCATTTT.

This CDR3 is CASSYGQETTEAFF. In DNA form, the CDR3 reads TGTGCCAGCAGTTACGGACAGGAGACGACTGAAGCTTTCTTT. The chain joins TRBV6-6 to TRBJ1-1; TRBD1 matches 7 bases. Germline V gene data show CDR1 as MNHNY and CDR2 as SVGAGI (reference sequence). The CDR3 contains 14 residues. V was clipped by 2 bases and J by 5 bases; unmatched bases: 5.

J is TRBJ1-6 and V is TRBV30, with D unclear. This CDR3 is 15 amino acids long. Germline assignment: CDR1 GTSNPN and CDR2 SVGIG (reference sequence). V lost 3 bases and J 4 bases, leaving 13 bases between the germline ends. The CDR3 reads CAWRVIEAYNSPLHF. The CDR3 nucleotides are TGTGCCTGGAGGGTGATAGAGGCTTATAATTCACCCCTCCACTTT.